Shown below are 16 T cell receptor beta chains from a single sample sequenced in a study of blood T cell repertoires in COVID-19. Some clones are missing from TCRdb's copy, which holds only in-frame ones; the method was immunoSEQ multiplex PCR. Of under 200,000 clones in the sample, roughly 80% were seen once. The sequencing sample was made of peripheral blood. These receptors came from a man aged 55 to 69 with COVID-19, enrolled during active disease.

The chain uses TRBV6-2 or TRBV6-3 and TRBJ1-3; D gene unclear. From germline, CDR1 is MNHEY and CDR2 SVGEGT. The CDR3 has 13 residues. Trimming pared 2 bases from V and 8 bases from J, leaving 10 bases between. The CDR3 loop reads CASSYEGFDTIYF. As DNA, the CDR3 is TGTGCCAGCAGTTACGAGGGATTTGACACCATATATTTT.

The gene calls are TRBV11-2 and TRBJ2-4; 9 bases are a match to TRBD1. Germline loops: CDR1 SGHAT, CDR2 FQNNGV. The CDR3 is made up of 12 amino acids. V gave up 8 bases and J gave up 4 bases; unmatched junction bases: 0. CDR3 loop: CASDRGKNIQYF. CDR3 DNA: TGTGCCAGCGACAGGGGGAAAAACATTCAGTACTTC.

This chain connects TRBV7-7 to TRBJ2-3, with 13 bases matching TRBD2. The CDR3 contains 15 residues. V was clipped by 4 bases and J by 4 bases; unmatched bases: 2. Germline lookup yields CDR1 SSHAT and CDR2 FNYEAQ (reference sequence). The CDR3 region is CASSSGLAGADTQYF. CDR3 DNA sequence: TGTGCCAGCAGCTCCGGACTAGCGGGAGCAGATACGCAGTATTTT.

The J gene is TRBJ1-2, the V gene TRBV5-1, with 8 bases aligning to TRBD1. Germline V CDR1 and CDR2: SGHRS, YFSETQ. The V gene end was trimmed by 4 bases and the J gene end by 6 bases; junction bases not matched to a gene: 5. CDR3 size: 13 residues. The CDR3 is CASSPEDRDGYTF. Here the CDR3 DNA reads TGCGCCAGCAGCCCGGAGGACAGGGATGGCTACACCTTC.

The rearrangement links TRBV6-5 to TRBJ2-7; D perhaps matches TRBD1 (5 bases). The CDR3 runs 10 residues. Germline CDR1 is MNHEY and CDR2 is SVGAGI. Trimming stripped 7 bases from V and 7 bases from J, with 8 bases between. The CDR3 DNA reads as TGTGCCAGCAAGAAGGGGGAGCAGTACTTC. It is translated as CASKKGEQYF.

The rearrangement uses TRBV6-4 and TRBJ2-3; 8 nucleotides line up with TRBD1. CDR3 length: 14 residues. The J segment lost 8 bases and the V segment lost 5 bases, leaving 9 bases of the junction unmatched. CDR1 and CDR2 from the germline V gene are MRHNA and SNTAGT. CDR3 residues: CASSLQGDKGTQYF. Written as DNA, the CDR3 is TGTGCCAGCAGTCTACAGGGGGATAAGGGTACGCAGTATTTT.

This chain connects TRBV19 to TRBJ1-2; 7 bases align to TRBD1. CDR1 and CDR2 from the germline V gene are LNHDA and SQIVND (reference sequence). The trim removed 4 bases at V and 2 bases at J, leaving 19 bases unmatched. The CDR3 extends over 19 amino acids. The DNA of the CDR3 is TGTGCCAGTAGTACCCGATTCCCGGCCGGGACAGACGGAAACTATGGCTACACCTTC. The encoded protein is CASSTRFPAGTDGNYGYTF.

V and J are TRBV30 and TRBJ1-5, with D possibly being TRBD1 (5 bases). This CDR3 spans 13 amino acids. CDR1 and CDR2 from the germline V gene are GTSNPN and SVGIG (reference sequence). V lost 3 bases to trimming and J lost 3 bases, with 9 bases between them. The CDR3, as DNA: TGTGCCTGGAGCGCCAGGGACAATCAGCCCCAGCATTTT. Translated: CAWSARDNQPQHF.

The J gene is TRBJ1-1, the V gene TRBV28, with 7 bases identical to TRBD1. Germline V gives CDR1 MDHEN, CDR2 SYDVKM. Losses at the gene ends were 5 bases for V and 2 bases for J; bases not matched to a gene: 8. The CDR3 has 15 residues. DNA for the CDR3: TGTGCCAGCAGTCCCTGGGGACAGAGAAACACTGAAGCTTTCTTT. Amino acid sequence: CASSPWGQRNTEAFF.

The CDR3 sequence is CASSLVGTGQVAYEQYF. Here the CDR3 DNA reads TGTGCCAGCAGTTTAGTTGGGACGGGACAGGTAGCCTACGAGCAGTACTTC. V and J are TRBV28 and TRBJ2-7; 8 nucleotides line up with TRBD1. CDR1 and CDR2 (germline): MDHEN, SYDVKM. The CDR3 consists of 17 residues. Trimming removed 2 bases from V and 2 bases from J; junction bases left unmatched: 11.

V usage is TRBV5-4 and J usage is TRBJ2-5, with a possible D match to TRBD1 (6 bases). The V gene lost 0 bases and the J gene lost 2 bases, with 8 bases spanning the gap. CDR3 size: 14 residues. CDR1 and CDR2 from the germline V gene are SGHNT and YYREEE (reference sequence). Written as DNA, the CDR3 is TGTGCCAGCAGCTTGGACAGGGTTCAAGAGACCCAGTACTTC. This encodes CASSLDRVQETQYF.

This rearrangement joins TRBV2 to TRBJ1-3; D not resolved. Trimming stripped 4 bases from V and 4 bases from J, with 11 bases between. The CDR3 sequence is 14 residues long. CDR1 SNHLY and CDR2 FYNNEI come from the germline V gene. The CDR3 loop reads CASSVWRTGNTIYF. The CDR3, as DNA: TGTGCCAGCAGTGTGTGGAGGACGGGAAACACCATATATTTT.

J is TRBJ1-1 and V is TRBV28; 8 bases are a match to TRBD1. V was pared by 3 bases and J by 5 bases, with 8 bases of the junction left unmatched. CDR3 length: 15 residues. The germline V gene encodes CDR1 MDHEN and CDR2 SYDVKM. As DNA, the CDR3 is TGTGCCAGCAGTTTTAGTGGACAGGGACAAACTGAAGCTTTCTTT. This sequence encodes CASSFSGQGQTEAFF.

The chain has TRBV5-1 and TRBJ2-7; TRBD1 is a possible D gene (6 bases). V was clipped by 0 bases and J by 5 bases, with 6 bases between them. Germline loops: CDR1 SGHRS, CDR2 YFSETQ. The CDR3 extends over 12 amino acids. The CDR3 sequence: CASSLEGDEQYF. In nucleotides, the CDR3 is TGCGCCAGCAGCTTGGAGGGGGACGAGCAGTACTTC.

Only a few counts were recorded for this clone. The V call is TRBV6-5, the J call TRBJ2-7, with TRBD1 matching over 7 bases. This CDR3 is built from 14 residues. The J segment lost 5 bases and the V segment lost 8 bases, leaving 12 bases of the junction unmatched. Germline V CDR1 and CDR2: MNHEY, SVGAGI. The CDR3 reads CASRYRGARDEQYF. Here the CDR3 DNA reads TGTGCCAGCCGCTACAGGGGCGCAAGGGACGAGCAGTACTTC.

This rearrangement joins TRBV5-4 to TRBJ2-7; the D is unclear. The germline V gene encodes CDR1 SGHNT and CDR2 YYREEE (reference sequence). The CDR3 contains 13 residues. Trimming removed 0 bases at V and 1 base at J, with 5 bases between. The CDR3 here is CASSLGASYEQYF. In DNA form, the CDR3 reads TGTGCCAGCAGCTTGGGGGCTTCCTACGAGCAGTACTTC.